These 5 T cell receptor beta chains share one sample of origin, sequenced in a study of blood T cell repertoires in COVID-19. Generated by immunoSEQ multiplex PCR, the TCRdb table keeps only in-frame clones and is missing some. The repertoire includes around 270,000 clones, about 91% of them detected once, and under 3% sits in the top ten. The sequenced sample consisted of peripheral blood. The receptors come from a person between 18 and 30 years old with COVID-19, enrolled during active disease.

V gene TRBV3-1 (or the pseudogene TRBV3-2) combines with J gene TRBJ2-3; 13 bases agree with TRBD2. Germline CDR1 and CDR2: LGHDT and YNNKEL (reference sequence). Germline trimming cut 5 bases from V and 5 bases from J; bases unmatched to any gene: 13. The CDR3 runs 18 residues. The CDR3 DNA reads as TGTGCCAGCAGCTCCGGACTAGCGGGAGTGGCGGCGGGAGATACGCAGTATTTT. Amino acids: CASSSGLAGVAAGDTQYF.

The chain recombines TRBV14 with TRBJ2-3, with D hard to call. V was clipped by 1 base and J by 4 bases, with 9 bases between them. The CDR3 is 14 residues long. Germline-derived CDR1 and CDR2 are SGHDN and FVKESK. The CDR3 region is CASSQAIRADTQYF. In DNA, the CDR3 is TGTGCCAGCAGCCAAGCGATCCGAGCAGATACGCAGTATTTT.

This clone was detected only once. CDR3 loop: CASSTTTSASTDTQYF. DNA of the CDR3: TGTGCCAGTAGTACAACGACTAGCGCTAGCACAGATACGCAGTATTTT. The chain carries TRBV19 and TRBJ2-3, with 8 bases fitting TRBD2. V trimming: 4 bases; J trimming: 0 bases; junction bases outside the gene matches: 6. CDR1 is LNHDA, CDR2 SQIVND, per germline (reference sequence). The CDR3 loop spans 16 amino acids.

The chain links TRBV4-1 to TRBJ2-4; D is perhaps TRBD1 (5 bases). Germline V gene data show CDR1 as MGHRA and CDR2 as YSYEKL. The CDR3 spans 15 residues. Trimming stripped 4 bases from V and 5 bases from J, with 15 bases between. CDR3 bases: TGCGCCAGCAGCCTCAGTCAGGGCCCCGAAAACATTCAGTACTTC. Protein: CASSLSQGPENIQYF.

The V call is TRBV6-5, the J call TRBJ2-7; 7 nucleotides line up with TRBD1. The V gene end was trimmed by 11 bases and the J gene end by 1 base; junction bases not matched to a gene: 5. CDR1 is MNHEY and CDR2 is SVGAGI in the germline V gene. There are 12 residues in the CDR3. DNA of the CDR3: TGTGCCTGCGACAGGGATTCCTACGAGCAGTACTTC. It encodes CACDRDSYEQYF.